The 24 T cell receptor beta chains listed next were all sequenced from one sample in a study of cytomegalovirus exposure and HLA in healthy donors. It was with 60 Vbeta and 13 Jbeta primers that the PCR ran. Libraries were prepared by immunoSEQ multiplex PCR; TCRdb keeps only in-frame clonotypes and omits some of them. The table has about 140,000 clones, roughly 80% seen once. The specimen sequenced was PBMCs. The receptors come from a female donor in good health and CMV-seronegative.

CDR3 residues: CASSLVIGSSYNEQFF. In nucleotides, the CDR3 is TGTGCCAGCAGCTTAGTAATAGGGAGTTCCTACAATGAGCAGTTCTTC. The chain recombines TRBV7-6 with TRBJ2-1; possibly TRBD2 for D (5 bases). Germline loops: CDR1 SGHVS, CDR2 FNYEAQ. The V and J ends lost 1 base and 1 base respectively, with 11 bases between them. This CDR3 comprises 16 residues.

This clone was detected only a few times. This chain connects TRBV5-1 to TRBJ1-1; a weak D match, TRBD1 (5 bases). Trimming stripped 5 bases from V and 4 bases from J, with 12 bases between. In germline, CDR1 is SGHRS, CDR2 YFSETQ. The CDR3 is made up of 13 amino acids. CDR3 sequence: CASSHGRGTEAFF. CDR3 nucleotide sequence: TGCGCCAGCAGTCATGGAAGGGGCACTGAAGCTTTCTTT.

This clone has just one count. V and J are TRBV6-5 and TRBJ1-2; 8 bases are shared with TRBD1. The length of the CDR3 is 13 residues. The V gene's germline CDR1 is MNHEY and CDR2 SVGAGI. J gave up 5 bases and V 6 bases, and 5 bases lay outside the gene matches. The CDR3 protein is CASRPDRGYGYTF. CDR3 in DNA: TGTGCCAGCAGACCCGACAGGGGATATGGCTACACCTTC.

The chain has TRBV29-1 and TRBJ1-1; TRBD1 is a possible D gene (6 bases). V shed 3 bases and J shed 4 bases, with 6 bases lying between them. This CDR3 contains 11 residues. From germline, CDR1 is SQVTM and CDR2 ANQGSEA. The CDR3 loop is CSVDRGTEAFF. CDR3 nucleotide sequence: TGCAGCGTTGACAGGGGCACTGAAGCTTTCTTT.

The J gene is TRBJ2-7, the V gene TRBV7-9, with 8 positions matching TRBD1. The germline CDR1 and CDR2 sequences are SEHNR and FQNEAQ (reference sequence). J was trimmed by 4 bases and V by 4 bases; bases with no gene match: 9. The CDR3 is 15 residues long. As DNA, the CDR3 is TGTGCCAGCAGCTACCCAGCAGGGGGCTTATACGAGCAGTACTTC. It yields the protein CASSYPAGGLYEQYF.

The genes are TRBV2 and TRBJ2-6; D remains ambiguous. The CDR3 totals 15 residues. Germline assignment: CDR1 SNHLY and CDR2 FYNNEI. Trimming cost V 7 bases and J 2 bases, with 12 bases left between them. The DNA of the CDR3 is TGTGCCAGCACCGAGTTAGGAGCTGGGGCCAACGTCCTGACTTTC. Its translation: CASTELGAGANVLTF.

V usage is TRBV19 and J usage is TRBJ2-5, with 13 bases lining up with TRBD2. The J segment lost 2 bases and the V segment lost 6 bases, leaving 3 bases of the junction unmatched. This CDR3 comprises 15 residues. The germline V gene encodes CDR1 LNHDA and CDR2 SQIVND (reference sequence). CDR3 DNA sequence: TGTGCCAGTAGGGGGACTAGCGGGGATCAAGAGACCCAGTACTTC. This translates into CASRGTSGDQETQYF.

This clone was recorded only once. This chain links TRBV2 with TRBJ2-7; TRBD2 is a possible D gene (6 bases). Germline CDR1 is SNHLY and CDR2 is FYNNEI. Trimming removed 8 bases at V and 0 bases at J, with 14 bases between. This CDR3 region has 14 residues. In DNA form, the CDR3 reads TGTGCCAGCGGCAAACGGGACTCCTCCTACGAGCAGTACTTC. Translation gives CASGKRDSSYEQYF.

Points on this clone: This sample also contains other DNA sequences that code for the same CDR3. The J gene is TRBJ1-2, the V gene TRBV19; no clear D. This CDR3 has 14 residues. Germline V gives CDR1 LNHDA, CDR2 SQIVND (reference sequence). The ends were cut back, 9 bases at V and 1 base at J, with 15 bases in the middle. The CDR3 DNA is TGTGCCAGCCGGTCGGAACTACTTAACTATGGCTACACCTTC. Encoded protein: CASRSELLNYGYTF. Filled out from reference TRBV19 and TRBJ1-2, the complete variable domain reads DGGITQSPKYLFRKEGQNVTLSCEQNLNHDAMYWYRQDPGQGLRLIYYSQIVNDFQKGDIAEGYSVSREKKESFPLTVTSAQKNPTAFYLCASRSELLNYGYTFGSGTRLTVV.

The chain carries TRBV9 and TRBJ1-2; D is unclear. V lost 0 bases and J 0 bases, leaving 12 bases between the germline ends. The CDR3 sequence is 16 residues long. The germline V gene has CDR1 SGDLS and CDR2 YYNGEE. The CDR3 nucleotides are TGTGCCAGCAGCGTAGAACGGGAGAGTTCTAACTATGGCTACACCTTC. Translating gives CASSVERESSNYGYTF.

The chain uses TRBV27 and TRBJ2-7, with D possibly matching TRBD1 (6 bases). Per the germline V gene, CDR1 is MNHEY and CDR2 is SMNVEV (reference sequence). This CDR3 is 12 amino acids long. V was cut by 5 bases and J by 5 bases, with 10 bases left in between. The CDR3 DNA sequence: TGTGCCAGCAGTACAGGGTACCACGAGCAGTACTTC. It yields the protein CASSTGYHEQYF.

CDR3 loop: CASSTTGTGPTEAFF. The CDR3 coding sequence is TGTGCCAGCAGTACGACCGGGACAGGACCCACTGAAGCTTTCTTT. The chain links TRBV25-1 to TRBJ1-1, with 8 bases identical to TRBD1. Germline V gene lookup returns CDR1 MGHDK and CDR2 SYGVNS. The CDR3 spans 15 residues. Unmatched junction bases numbered 9, after V lost 5 bases and J lost 4 bases. Complete variable domain (other parts from reference TRBV25-1 and TRBJ1-1): EADIYQTPRYLVIGTGKKITLECSQTMGHDKMYWYQQDPGMELHLIHYSYGVNSTEKGDLSSESTVSRIRTEHFPLTLESARPSHTSQYLCASSTTGTGPTEAFFGQGTRLTVV.

The V gene is TRBV11-1, the J gene TRBJ2-1; 15 bases match TRBD2. The ends lost 3 bases at V and 9 bases at J; junction bases unmatched: 6. CDR1 and CDR2 (germline): SGHAT, FQDESV (reference sequence). The CDR3 has 16 residues. CDR3 sequence (DNA): TGTGCCAGCAGCTTCGGACTAGCGGGAGGGCCCGGTGAGCAGTTCTTC. Its translation: CASSFGLAGGPGEQFF.

This clone was seen only once. This rearrangement joins TRBV18 to TRBJ2-7; 7 positions agree with TRBD1. The CDR3 has 14 residues. V lost 0 bases, J lost 5 bases, and 4 bases stayed unmatched. CDR1 and CDR2 (germline): KGHSH, LQKENI. The CDR3 spells CASSPPGRGHEQYF. CDR3 bases: TGTGCCAGCTCACCACCGGGAAGGGGGCACGAGCAGTACTTC.

In its sample, this clone was seen once. CDR3 DNA: TGTGCCAGTAGTCTCCCCGGGACAGGCAATCAGCCCCAGCATTTT. This gives the protein CASSLPGTGNQPQHF. The chain couples TRBV19 to TRBJ1-5, with 7 bases fitting TRBD1. Germline V gene sequence: CDR1 LNHDA, CDR2 SQIVND (reference sequence). V gave up 5 bases and J gave up 2 bases; unmatched junction bases: 6. This CDR3 is 15 amino acids long.

The chain is built from TRBV30 and TRBJ2-7; D may be TRBD1 (5 bases). The CDR3 is made up of 13 amino acids. Germline V gene sequence: CDR1 GTSNPN, CDR2 SVGIG (reference sequence). The V gene lost 0 bases and the J gene lost 5 bases, with 11 bases spanning the gap. The CDR3 spells CAWSVPGQNEQYF. CDR3 nucleotides: TGTGCCTGGAGTGTACCAGGGCAGAACGAGCAGTACTTC.

This clone was found a few times. V and J are TRBV6-6 and TRBJ1-2; D may be TRBD1 (6 bases). Looked up from germline, CDR1 is MNHNY and CDR2 is SVGAGI (reference sequence). V gave up 2 bases and J gave up 12 bases, with 19 bases separating them. This CDR3 is 14 amino acids long. This CDR3 reads CASSYPSGTLGHTF. In DNA, the CDR3 is TGTGCCAGCAGTTACCCCTCCGGGACACTTGGGCACACCTTC.

The chain is built from TRBV10-3 and TRBJ2-1, with D perhaps TRBD2 (6 bases). V was pared by 4 bases and J by 0 bases, with 22 bases between. Germline V CDR1 and CDR2: ENHRY, SYGVKD. The CDR3 sequence is 19 residues long. CDR3 sequence (DNA): TGTGCCATCAGTGTCCCCGGGACTCCTATTGCCAGCTCCTACAATGAGCAGTTCTTC. Translation: CAISVPGTPIASSYNEQFF.

The chain recombines TRBV30 with TRBJ2-7; 13 bases agree with TRBD2. J gave up 0 bases and V 3 bases, and 14 bases lay outside the gene matches. Germline loops: CDR1 GTSNPN, CDR2 SVGIG (reference sequence). CDR3 size: 19 residues. The CDR3 region has the DNA TGTGCCTGGAGACAACGGGGGGGACTAGCGGGACTTCACTCCTACGAGCAGTACTTC. Protein product: CAWRQRGGLAGLHSYEQYF.

J is TRBJ1-2 and V is TRBV6-5, with D perhaps matching TRBD1 (6 bases). Trimming pared 6 bases from V and 4 bases from J, leaving 12 bases between. Germline values: CDR1 MNHEY, CDR2 SVGAGI. The CDR3 spans 13 residues. CDR3 amino acids: CASRPTGSYGYTF. In DNA form, the CDR3 reads TGTGCCAGCAGACCCACAGGGTCCTATGGCTACACCTTC.

The chain has TRBV7-3 and TRBJ2-2; D might be TRBD2 (6 bases). Per germline, CDR1 SGHTA and CDR2 FQGTGA. This CDR3 is 18 amino acids long. The V and J ends lost 4 bases and 5 bases respectively, with 23 bases between them. The CDR3 sequence: CASSYSPFTGVQTGELFF. CDR3 DNA: TGTGCCAGCAGCTATTCTCCATTTACGGGAGTGCAAACCGGGGAGCTGTTTTTT. The full variable domain, rest sourced from reference TRBV7-3 and TRBJ2-2, is GAGVSQTPSNKVTEKGKYVELRCDPISGHTALYWYRQSLGQGPEFLIYFQGTGAADDSGLPNDRFFAVRPEGSVSTLKIQRTERGDSAVYLCASSYSPFTGVQTGELFFGEGSRLTVL.

This clone appeared a few times. V is TRBV27 and J is TRBJ2-6, with 8 nucleotides matching TRBD2. Germline V lookup: CDR1 MNHEY, CDR2 SMNVEV (reference sequence). V was pared by 3 bases and J by 2 bases, with 3 bases of the junction left unmatched. This CDR3 contains 16 residues. The CDR3 DNA reads as TGTGCCAGCAGTTTGTCGGGAGGGACTGGGGCCAACGTCCTGACTTTC. Protein product: CASSLSGGTGANVLTF.

This clone was detected a few times. The chain joins TRBV5-6 to TRBJ2-7; 7 bases agree with TRBD1. The CDR3 is made up of 15 amino acids. V gave up 4 bases and J gave up 5 bases; unmatched junction bases: 12. Germline CDR1 is SGHDT and CDR2 is YYEEEE. This CDR3 reads CASSKGGRFRDEQYF. CDR3 coding DNA: TGTGCCAGCAGCAAAGGGGGCAGGTTTAGGGACGAGCAGTACTTC.

The rearrangement joins TRBV11-3 to TRBJ2-2, with TRBD2 matching 9 bases. V trimming: 4 bases; J trimming: 2 bases; junction bases outside the gene matches: 5. CDR1 is SGHNT, CDR2 YENEEA, per germline. The CDR3 consists of 16 residues. The CDR3 sequence: CASSSGLALNTGELFF. Written as DNA, the CDR3 is TGTGCCAGCAGCTCGGGACTAGCCCTAAACACCGGGGAGCTGTTTTTT.